Listed here are 18 T cell receptor beta chains from one sample, sequenced in a study of blood T cell repertoires in COVID-19. TCRdb's copy holds only in-frame clones and misses some; the assay was immunoSEQ multiplex PCR. The data show roughly 99,000 clones, around nine tenths seen once. Sequencing input: peripheral blood. The source is a woman aged 25 to 39 with acute or convalescent COVID-19.

This sequence joins TRBV5-1 and TRBJ2-7; 10 nucleotides line up with TRBD2. Trimming removed 5 bases from V and 2 bases from J; junction bases left unmatched: 7. Germline assignment: CDR1 SGHRS and CDR2 YFSETQ. The CDR3 length is 15 residues. The CDR3 bases are TGCGCCAGCAGGCCACTAGCGGGGACGACCTACGAGCAGTACTTC. Amino acids: CASRPLAGTTYEQYF.

V gene TRBV29-1 combines with J gene TRBJ2-7; a possible D gene is TRBD1 (5 bases). Per germline, CDR1 SQVTM and CDR2 ANQGSEA. The germline V and J ends were trimmed by 6 bases and 0 bases, with 9 bases remaining between them. CDR3 size: 12 residues. The CDR3 sequence: CSVQAVSYEQYF. Written as DNA, the CDR3 is TGCAGCGTACAGGCGGTCTCCTACGAGCAGTACTTC.

The genes are TRBV6-5 and TRBJ2-7, with D possibly TRBD1 on 5 matching bases. The CDR3 covers 14 residues. Trimming removed 2 bases from V and 2 bases from J, with 10 bases in between. The germline V gene encodes CDR1 MNHEY and CDR2 SVGAGI. CDR3 sequence reads: CASSYSQGPYEQYF. DNA for the CDR3: TGTGCCAGCAGTTACAGTCAGGGCCCCTACGAGCAGTACTTC.

The V gene is TRBV7-9, the J gene TRBJ1-6; TRBD1 is a possible D gene (5 bases). Germline V CDR1 and CDR2: SEHNR, FQNEAQ (reference sequence). The CDR3 totals 14 residues. Between the trimmed V and J ends, which lost 5 bases and 7 bases, there was a span of 12 bases. CDR3 DNA sequence: TGTGCCAGCAGCCGGGGGGACGGGAATTCACCCCTCCACTTT. Its protein is CASSRGDGNSPLHF. Variable domain in full (rest from reference TRBV7-9 and TRBJ1-6): DTGVSQNPRHKITKRGQNVTFRCDPISEHNRLYWYRQTLGQGPEFLTYFQNEAQLEKSRLLSDRFSAERPKGSFSTLEIQRTEQGDSAMYLCASSRGDGNSPLHFGNGTRLTVT.

The rearrangement uses TRBV28 and TRBJ1-4; TRBD1 is a possible D gene (6 bases). Germline values: CDR1 MDHEN, CDR2 SYDVKM. The CDR3 spans 15 residues. The V and J ends lost 6 bases and 8 bases respectively, with 19 bases between them. The CDR3 DNA sequence: TGTGCCAGCAGAATGAGTATGGGGGCACAGGAAAAACTGTTTTTT. Its translation: CASRMSMGAQEKLFF.

The chain recombines TRBV10-3 with TRBJ2-5; D may be TRBD2 (5 bases). The CDR3 contains 13 residues. With 5 bases removed from V and 4 bases from J, the gap between germline ends came to 11 bases. Germline loops: CDR1 ENHRY, CDR2 SYGVKD. CDR3 sequence: CAISPLERETQYF. Written as DNA, the CDR3 is TGTGCCATCAGTCCACTAGAGAGAGAGACCCAGTACTTC.

This sequence joins TRBV7-2 and TRBJ2-5, with D possibly being TRBD2 (5 bases). The CDR3 contains 15 residues. Trimming cost V 1 base and J 4 bases, with 13 bases left between them. Germline V CDR1 and CDR2: SGHTA, FQGNSA. CDR3 sequence (DNA): TGTGCCAGCAGCTTAGTTGTGGGAGAGGTAGAGACCCAGTACTTC. Translating it yields CASSLVVGEVETQYF. The full variable domain, its missing parts supplied by reference TRBV7-2 and TRBJ2-5, is GAGVSQSPSNKVTEKGKDVELRCDPISGHTALYWYRQSLGQGLEFLIYFQGNSAPDKSGLPSDRFSAERTGGSVSTLTIQRTQQEDSAVYLCASSLVVGEVETQYFGPGTRLLVL.

V and J are TRBV2 and TRBJ1-6; 7 nucleotides agree with TRBD1. Trimming cost V 0 bases and J 6 bases; bases outside gene matches: 5. The CDR3 is made up of 16 amino acids. The germline CDR1 and CDR2 sequences are SNHLY and FYNNEI. Written as DNA, the CDR3 is TGTGCCAGCAGTGAAGCGCCCTGGGACAGTAATTCACCCCTCCACTTT. It specifies CASSEAPWDSNSPLHF. The complete variable domain, with remaining parts taken from reference TRBV2 and TRBJ1-6, reads EPEVTQTPSHQVTQMGQEVILRCVPISNHLYFYWYRQILGQKVEFLVSFYNNEISEKSEIFDDQFSVERPDGSNFTLKIRSTKLEDSAMYFCASSEAPWDSNSPLHFGNGTRLTVT.

The DNA of the CDR3 is TGTGCCAGCAGCTTAGCGCTAGTTCGGACAGACGAGCAGTACTTC. Its translation: CASSLALVRTDEQYF. This chain uses TRBV7-2 with TRBJ2-7; D perhaps matches TRBD1 (6 bases). CDR3 length: 15 amino acids. CDR1 is SGHTA, CDR2 FQGNSA, per germline. The ends were cut back, 0 bases at V and 5 bases at J, with 14 bases in the middle.

This sequence joins TRBV28 and TRBJ1-5, with a weak D call TRBD1 (5 bases). Germline V gives CDR1 MDHEN, CDR2 SYDVKM. Trimming took 2 bases from V and 4 from J, leaving 12 bases between them. The CDR3 spans 15 residues. In DNA form, the CDR3 reads TGTGCCAGCAGTTTAAGCGGGGGAGTGAATCAGCCCCAGCATTTT. Translating gives CASSLSGGVNQPQHF.

The chain employs TRBV7-9 and TRBJ2-2; 14 positions agree with TRBD2. Trimming cost V 3 bases and J 7 bases; bases outside gene matches: 10. The CDR3 sequence is 18 residues long. Germline loops: CDR1 SEHNR, CDR2 FQNEAQ (reference sequence). The CDR3 DNA follows: TGTGCCAGCAGCTTCGGGACTAGCGGGAGACGAGTAGGCGGGGAGCTGTTTTTT. Translation: CASSFGTSGRRVGGELFF.

This chain joins TRBV28 and TRBJ1-3; no clear D. Germline V gene data show CDR1 as MDHEN and CDR2 as SYDVKM. The CDR3 totals 13 residues. The CDR3 sequence: CGTITSSGNTIYF. CDR3 DNA sequence: TGTGGGACTATAACTAGCTCTGGAAACACCATATATTTT. Looking up the rest from reference TRBV28 and TRBJ1-3 gives the full variable domain: DVKVTQSSRYLVKRTGEKVFLECVQDMDHENMFWYRQDPGLGLRLIYFSYDVKMKEKGDIPEGYSVSREKKERFSLILESASTNQTSMYLCGTITSSGNTIYFGEGSWLTVV.

This clone was recorded a few times. The rearrangement uses TRBV10-3 and TRBJ2-5, with 7 bases lining up with TRBD1. J lost 6 bases, V lost 6 bases, and 10 bases had no gene match. CDR3 size: 14 residues. Germline CDR1 reads ENHRY; CDR2 reads SYGVKD. CDR3 protein: CAIRPGTEAQTQYF. CDR3 bases: TGTGCCATCAGGCCCGGGACAGAGGCTCAGACCCAGTACTTC.

The chain employs TRBV27 and TRBJ2-7; D is possibly TRBD2 (5 bases). V lost 3 bases and J 0 bases, leaving 9 bases between the germline ends. The CDR3 covers 14 residues. Per the germline V gene, CDR1 is MNHEY and CDR2 is SMNVEV (reference sequence). CDR3 region: CASSFTSSSYEQYF. The CDR3 DNA follows: TGTGCCAGCAGTTTCACTAGTAGCTCCTACGAGCAGTACTTC.

The rearrangement links TRBV7-9 to TRBJ1-1, with D perhaps matching TRBD1 (6 bases). With 1 base removed from V and 4 bases from J, the gap between germline ends came to 16 bases. CDR3 length: 16 amino acids. Germline V gene lookup returns CDR1 SEHNR and CDR2 FQNEAQ (reference sequence). The DNA of the CDR3 is TGTGCCAGCAGCTTAGGCGAGGTAACAGGGTTCACTGAAGCTTTCTTT. As protein: CASSLGEVTGFTEAFF.

The chain combines TRBV5-1 with TRBJ2-1, with TRBD1 as a possible D gene (6 bases). Trimming removed 1 base from V and 2 bases from J, with 7 bases in between. The CDR3 loop spans 14 amino acids. The germline V gene encodes CDR1 SGHRS and CDR2 YFSETQ. In DNA form, the CDR3 reads TGCGCCAGCAGCTTGACAGGGACCTACAATGAGCAGTTCTTC. The encoded protein is CASSLTGTYNEQFF. Combining the CDR3 with reference TRBV5-1 and TRBJ2-1 gives the whole variable domain KAGVTQTPRYLIKTRGQQVTLSCSPISGHRSVSWYQQTPGQGLQFLFEYFSETQRNKGNFPGRFSGRQFSNSRSEMNVSTLELGDSALYLCASSLTGTYNEQFFGPGTRLTVL.

This chain connects TRBV12-3 or TRBV12-4 to TRBJ1-1, with 7 bases fitting TRBD1. This CDR3 region has 12 residues. Trimming at V came to 6 bases and at J to 10 bases, leaving 8 bases not matched to a gene. CDR3: CASRETGMGAFF. The CDR3 region has the DNA TGTGCCAGCAGGGAGACAGGGATGGGAGCTTTCTTT.

To note about this clone: The sample contains more than one DNA sequence encoding this CDR3. This rearrangement joins TRBV28 to TRBJ1-1, with 8 bases identical to TRBD1. Germline assignment: CDR1 MDHEN and CDR2 SYDVKM. The CDR3 length is 13 residues. The V gene end was trimmed by 5 bases and the J gene end by 4 bases; junction bases not matched to a gene: 3. The CDR3 bases are TGTGCCAGCAGTCTTACAGGGGGCACTGAAGCTTTCTTT. Translating it yields CASSLTGGTEAFF.